Following are 30 T cell receptor beta chains from one sample sequenced in a study of CD8+CD57+ T cells in acquired aplastic anemia. Profiling of TCR beta VDJ combinations and CDR3 sequences used genomic DNA as template. TCRdb re-called the reads with MiXCR, one entry per CDR3 protein. The sample shows a few hundred thousand distinct CDR3 sequences, approximately 51% of them seen only once. CD8+CD57+ cell expansion had been shown by flow cytometry in patients chosen for sequencing. The sample consisted of sorted CD4+, CD8+, or CD8+CD57+ T cells (not recorded which) from PBMCs. The receptors shown here come from a human donor with aplastic anemia.

The chain recombines TRBV6-1 with TRBJ1-1; D unresolved. V was pared by 10 bases and J by 1 base, with 13 bases between. Germline-derived CDR1 and CDR2 are MNHNS and SASEGT. The CDR3 is 13 residues long. The DNA for the CDR3 is TGTGCCACTACCCCACCCGGGAACACTGAAGCTTTCTTT. It specifies CATTPPGNTEAFF.

This clonotype was counted between two and nine times. The CDR3 region is CASSYPGQGGVEQYF. DNA for the CDR3: TGTGCCAGTAGTTACCCGGGACAGGGGGGCGTCGAGCAGTACTTC. The rearrangement links TRBV19 to TRBJ2-7; 11 nucleotides align to TRBD1. Trimming at V came to 5 bases and at J to 6 bases, leaving 9 bases not matched to a gene. Germline CDR1 is LNHDA and CDR2 is SQIVND (reference sequence). This CDR3 is built from 15 residues.

Ten or more counts support this clonotype. The rearrangement uses TRBV6-1 and TRBJ1-1; D not resolved. Germline V gene data show CDR1 as MNHNS and CDR2 as SASEGT. The V gene lost 4 bases and the J gene lost 2 bases, with 8 bases spanning the gap. CDR3 size: 13 residues. CDR3 DNA: TGTGCCAGCAGTGTAATAGCCAACACTGAAGCTTTCTTT. Protein sequence: CASSVIANTEAFF.

The chain couples TRBV28 to TRBJ2-2; 8 positions match TRBD1. The germline V gene has CDR1 MDHEN and CDR2 SYDVKM. Trimming cost V 6 bases and J 3 bases; bases outside gene matches: 6. The CDR3 extends over 15 amino acids. CDR3 sequence (DNA): TGTGCCAGCAGACTGGACAGGGACGACACCGGGGAGCTGTTTTTT. Translation: CASRLDRDDTGELFF.

The chain has TRBV6-6 and TRBJ1-1; the match to TRBD1 covers 10 bases. Germline V gene data show CDR1 as MNHNY and CDR2 as SVGAGI (reference sequence). Losses at the gene ends were 4 bases for V and 3 bases for J; bases not matched to a gene: 8. The CDR3 extends over 16 amino acids. CDR3 sequence (DNA): TGTGCCAGCAGTTCCTGGGACAGGGGAATGTACACTGAAGCTTTCTTT. This sequence encodes CASSSWDRGMYTEAFF.

This clonotype was counted at least ten times. The chain employs TRBV9 and TRBJ1-5, with D unclear. CDR3 size: 14 residues. V lost 8 bases to trimming and J lost 1 base, with 13 bases between them. The germline V gene has CDR1 SGDLS and CDR2 YYNGEE. The CDR3 nucleotides are TGTGCCAGTAATCGCGGCGCGAGCAATCAGCCCCAGCATTTT. It codes for CASNRGASNQPQHF.

The table lists this clonotype with many counts. This chain links TRBV12-3 or TRBV12-4 with TRBJ1-5, with 7 bases identical to TRBD1. The CDR3 length is 13 residues. Trimming cost V 8 bases and J 2 bases; bases outside gene matches: 3. The CDR3 reads CASCGQGNQPQHF. Here the CDR3 DNA reads TGTGCCAGCTGCGGACAGGGCAATCAGCCCCAGCATTTT.

This clonotype was seen repeatedly, ten times or more. V usage is TRBV9 and J usage is TRBJ2-1; 12 bases match TRBD2. The CDR3 is 13 amino acids. J gave up 14 bases and V 7 bases, and 10 bases lay outside the gene matches. Looked up from germline, CDR1 is SGDLS and CDR2 is YYNGEE. The DNA for the CDR3 is TGTGCCAGCTCTAGCGGGGGGGCGAATACGAAGTTCTTC. The encoded protein is CASSSGGANTKFF.

The chain joins TRBV2 to TRBJ2-7; D tentatively fits TRBD1 or TRBD2 (5 bases each). The last part of the DNA fits TRBJ2-5 better; the J call may be wrong. The CDR3 is 15 residues long. The V gene's germline CDR1 is SNHLY and CDR2 FYNNEI. The CDR3 region is CASSEEGDGRGTQYF. Here the CDR3 DNA reads TGTGCCAGCAGTGAAGAAGGGGACGGGCGAGGGACCCAGTACTTC.

Regarding this clonotype: Its ends do not fully match the called genes, so a read error is possible. J is TRBJ2-4 and V is TRBV6-6; TRBD1 matches 9 bases. Per germline, CDR1 MNHNY and CDR2 SVGAGI (reference sequence). The CDR3 is 17 residues long. The CDR3 sequence is CAISENTGGLAKNIQYF. The CDR3 region has the DNA TGTGCCATCAGTGAGAACACAGGGGGCTTGGCCAAAAACATTCAGTACTTC.

Details on this clonotype: This likely comes from a read error, as the CDR3 has no conserved phenylalanine or tryptophan at its end. The V gene is TRBV7-9, the J gene TRBJ2-7, with D tentatively TRBD1 (5 bases). Germline V gene data show CDR1 as SEHNR and CDR2 as FQNEAQ (reference sequence). With 1 base removed from V and 2 bases from J, the gap between germline ends came to 12 bases. This CDR3 region has 15 residues. The CDR3 region has the DNA TGTGCCAGCAGCTTAGTGGGGCTAGGGACCTACGAGCAGTACCTC. Translated: CASSLVGLGTYEQYL.

This clonotype was observed at least ten times. This chain links TRBV2 with TRBJ2-1, with 11 positions matching TRBD2. The CDR3 is made up of 19 amino acids. Unmatched junction bases numbered 16, after V lost 5 bases and J lost 4 bases. Germline V lookup: CDR1 SNHLY, CDR2 FYNNEI. CDR3 in DNA: TGTGCCAGCAGTCATAGACTAGCGGGGTACGTTTTTGTTTACAATGAGCAGTTCTTC. Translation: CASSHRLAGYVFVYNEQFF.

This chain links TRBV20-1 with TRBJ1-2; possible D gene TRBD1, 6 bases. V was trimmed by 5 bases and J by 7 bases, leaving 14 bases between them. Germline V gene data show CDR1 as DFQATT and CDR2 as SNEGSKA (reference sequence). This CDR3 comprises 12 residues. CDR3 protein: CSAEGQIRGYTF. DNA for the CDR3: TGCAGTGCTGAGGGACAAATACGTGGCTACACCTTC.

This clonotype was counted many times. J is TRBJ2-1 and V is TRBV7-8, with 12 bases that match TRBD1. The J segment lost 8 bases and the V segment lost 2 bases, leaving 4 bases of the junction unmatched. The germline CDR1 and CDR2 sequences are SGHVS and FQNEAQ. CDR3 length: 15 amino acids. The CDR3 protein is CASSLLGQGADEQFF. As DNA, the CDR3 is TGTGCCAGCAGCTTATTGGGACAGGGGGCCGATGAGCAGTTCTTC.

At least ten counts were recorded for this clonotype. The CDR3 DNA sequence: TGTGCCAGTATGCGGACAGGGATAGACAATGAGCAGTTCTTC. This codes for CASMRTGIDNEQFF. The chain joins TRBV19 to TRBJ2-1, with TRBD1 identical over 8 bases. The CDR3 totals 14 residues. The ends lost 7 bases at V and 5 bases at J; junction bases unmatched: 7. Germline V gives CDR1 LNHDA, CDR2 SQIVND (reference sequence).

This clonotype was found many times. The rearrangement links TRBV6-5 to TRBJ1-1; D not resolved. The CDR3 loop spans 13 amino acids. The germline gives CDR1 MNHEY, CDR2 SVGAGI. V gave up 10 bases and J gave up 0 bases, with 12 bases separating them. The CDR3 DNA follows: TGTGCCACCAGGCCCCCCATGAACACTGAAGCTTTCTTT. Translated, it gives CATRPPMNTEAFF.

This clonotype has ten or more counts. This sequence joins TRBV11-2 and TRBJ2-7; TRBD1 agrees at 8 bases. CDR3 length: 15 amino acids. Losses at the gene ends were 1 base for V and 3 bases for J; bases not matched to a gene: 5. The germline V gene has CDR1 SGHAT and CDR2 FQNNGV. The chain's CDR3 is CASSLAGGTLYEQYF. The CDR3, as DNA: TGTGCCAGCAGCTTAGCAGGGGGCACCCTCTACGAGCAGTACTTC.

The chain couples TRBV9 to TRBJ1-3; 9 bases are shared with TRBD1. The J segment lost 3 bases and the V segment lost 8 bases, leaving 9 bases of the junction unmatched. The V gene's germline CDR1 is SGDLS and CDR2 YYNGEE. This CDR3 region has 15 residues. CDR3 region: CASRTDRGGGNTIYF. The CDR3 DNA sequence: TGTGCCAGTAGAACGGACAGGGGAGGTGGAAACACCATATATTTT.

About this clonotype itself: A clone one base away is much larger, so this may be a read error. The rearrangement uses TRBV19 and TRBJ1-1; the D gene is possibly TRBD1 (6 bases). The germline V gene encodes CDR1 LNHDA and CDR2 SQIVND (reference sequence). The CDR3 runs 13 residues. Here the CDR3 DNA reads TGTGCCAGTAGTATACAGGGGAACACTGAAACTTTCTTT. The encoded protein is CASSIQGNTETFF.

This clonotype has at least ten counts. This chain links TRBV19 with TRBJ2-2, with TRBD1 as a possible D gene (6 bases). Per germline, CDR1 LNHDA and CDR2 SQIVND (reference sequence). The CDR3 covers 16 residues. Trimming shortened V by 5 bases and J by 1 base, and 14 bases separated the two germline ends. In DNA, the CDR3 is TGTGCCAGTAGTTTCACCGGGACACTGAACACCGGGGAGCTGTTTTTT. Protein product: CASSFTGTLNTGELFF.

This sequence joins TRBV20-1 and TRBJ1-5; D is uncertain. Germline CDR1 is DFQATT and CDR2 is SNEGSKA (reference sequence). Trimming left V 0 bases short and J 7 bases short, with 13 bases between. CDR3 size: 14 residues. The CDR3 nucleotides are TGCAGTGCTAGAGACAGACGGTTCGGACAGCCCCAGCATTTT. It specifies CSARDRRFGQPQHF.

This clonotype was picked up many times. J is TRBJ2-3 and V is TRBV19; 14 bases fit TRBD2. This CDR3 is built from 19 residues. Germline CDR1 is LNHDA and CDR2 is SQIVND (reference sequence). Trimming took 7 bases from V and 0 from J; bases not matched to a gene: 12. DNA of the CDR3: TGTGCCAGTACCCCGGGGACTAGCGGGGGTGGCTCTAGCACAGATACGCAGTATTTT. It specifies CASTPGTSGGGSSTDTQYF.

This chain joins TRBV7-2 and TRBJ2-5; weak D call: TRBD1 (6 bases). Germline-derived CDR1 and CDR2 are SGHTA and FQGNSA. V shed 5 bases and J shed 9 bases, with 19 bases lying between them. This CDR3 contains 14 residues. DNA for the CDR3: TGTGCCAGCAGCCGGACCGGGACAAGGCGGGCCCAGTACTTC. Its translation is CASSRTGTRRAQYF.

The J gene is TRBJ1-4, the V gene TRBV5-1, with 7 positions matching TRBD1. V trimming: 2 bases; J trimming: 8 bases; junction bases outside the gene matches: 24. Germline V gives CDR1 SGHRS, CDR2 YFSETQ. The CDR3 runs 20 residues. CDR3: CASSFEGATGQPTGWEKLFF. The DNA for the CDR3 is TGCGCCAGCAGCTTCGAAGGGGCGACGGGACAGCCGACGGGGTGGGAAAAACTGTTTTTT.

The rearrangement joins TRBV9 to TRBJ2-7; possible D gene TRBD1, 5 bases. This CDR3 is 17 amino acids long. V was trimmed by 0 bases and J by 12 bases, leaving 28 bases between them. CDR1 SGDLS and CDR2 YYNGEE come from the germline V gene. The CDR3 region is CASSVGTTAGFPSISYF. The CDR3 bases are TGTGCCAGCAGCGTAGGGACAACCGCAGGGTTTCCCTCGATTTCGTACTTC.

The chain combines TRBV5-1 with TRBJ2-2; D call uncertain. Germline V lookup: CDR1 SGHRS, CDR2 YFSETQ. The CDR3 contains 16 residues. V shed 1 base and J shed 0 bases, with 10 bases lying between them. The CDR3 region has the DNA TGCGCCAGCAGCTTGTCCCCAGGAACGAACACCGGGGAGCTGTTTTTT. Translation: CASSLSPGTNTGELFF.

This clonotype has only one observation. At one end the junction does not follow the germline gene, possibly because of a read error. The chain combines TRBV2 with TRBJ1-5; D is unclear. The CDR3 covers 15 residues. The germline gives CDR1 SNHLY, CDR2 FYNNEI. The CDR3 region has the DNA TGTGCCAGCAGTGTCGACGGTTATAGCAATCAGCCTCAGCATTTT. The encoded protein is CASSVDGYSNQPQHF.

V and J are TRBV4-2 and TRBJ2-7; possibly TRBD1 for D (5 bases). CDR1 is LGHNA and CDR2 is YNFKEQ in the germline V gene. V lost 4 bases, J lost 1 base, and 11 bases lay in between. CDR3 size: 14 residues. Written as DNA, the CDR3 is TGTGCCAGCAGCCTACAGCCAGGGTCCTACGAGCAGTACTTC. This gives the protein CASSLQPGSYEQYF.

This clonotype was detected ten times or more. V gene TRBV4-1 combines with J gene TRBJ1-4; D ambiguous. Trimming shortened V by 1 base and J by 8 bases, and 8 bases separated the two germline ends. This CDR3 has 13 residues. CDR1 and CDR2 from the germline V gene are MGHRA and YSYEKL. The CDR3 protein is CASSQVRGEKLFF. CDR3 nucleotides: TGCGCCAGCAGCCAAGTCCGGGGAGAAAAACTGTTTTTT.

This clonotype appeared many times. This chain links TRBV4-2 with TRBJ2-7, with 7 bases matching TRBD2. V trimming: 0 bases; J trimming: 7 bases; junction bases outside the gene matches: 3. The CDR3 runs to 13 residues. Germline CDR1 LGHNA, CDR2 YNFKEQ. The DNA of the CDR3 is TGTGCCAGCAGCCAAGATCCCGGGGGGGAGCAGTACTTC. It yields the protein CASSQDPGGEQYF.